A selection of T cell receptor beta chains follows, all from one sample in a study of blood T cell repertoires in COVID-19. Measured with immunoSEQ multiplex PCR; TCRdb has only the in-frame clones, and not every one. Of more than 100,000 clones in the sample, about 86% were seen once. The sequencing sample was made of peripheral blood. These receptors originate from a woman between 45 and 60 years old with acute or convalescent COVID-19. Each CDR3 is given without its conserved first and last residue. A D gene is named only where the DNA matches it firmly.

CDR3aa: ASSEAAGSYEQY
v_gene: TRBV6-1
j_gene: TRBJ2-7
d_gene: -

CDR3aa: ASSQGPTANYGYT
v_gene: TRBV4-1
j_gene: TRBJ1-2
d_gene: -

CDR3aa: ASRTYRGIEGTEAF
v_gene: TRBV2
j_gene: TRBJ1-1
d_gene: TRBD1

CDR3aa: ASSLGQDSYEQY
v_gene: TRBV6-5
j_gene: TRBJ2-7
d_gene: TRBD1

CDR3aa: SAGTGTGELF
v_gene: TRBV29-1
j_gene: TRBJ2-2
d_gene: TRBD1

CDR3aa: ASSPKDRESSNQPQH
v_gene: TRBV18
j_gene: TRBJ1-5
d_gene: TRBD1

CDR3aa: ASRAGSYEQY
v_gene: TRBV6-5
j_gene: TRBJ2-7
d_gene: -

CDR3aa: ASRFSGSGYT
v_gene: TRBV12-3/TRBV12-4
j_gene: TRBJ1-2
d_gene: -

CDR3aa: ASGTGSGYT
v_gene: TRBV6-5
j_gene: TRBJ1-2
d_gene: -

CDR3aa: ASSWGLAGDTDTQY
v_gene: TRBV5-6
j_gene: TRBJ2-3
d_gene: TRBD2

CDR3aa: ASSEYRGSFSYNEQF
v_gene: TRBV6-1
j_gene: TRBJ2-1
d_gene: TRBD1

CDR3aa: ASRLGQVYGYT
v_gene: TRBV2
j_gene: TRBJ1-2
d_gene: -

CDR3aa: SASLSRAYYGYT
v_gene: TRBV20-1
j_gene: TRBJ1-2
d_gene: -

CDR3aa: ATSEPGQNYGYT
v_gene: TRBV24-1
j_gene: TRBJ1-2
d_gene: TRBD1

CDR3aa: ASSLEGGGREAF
v_gene: TRBV5-1
j_gene: TRBJ1-1
d_gene: -

CDR3aa: ASRWTGFYEQY
v_gene: TRBV21-1
j_gene: TRBJ2-7
d_gene: -

CDR3aa: ASSQRRTGADSPLH
v_gene: TRBV4-1
j_gene: TRBJ1-6
d_gene: TRBD1

CDR3aa: ASSLFGRAEGYT
v_gene: TRBV11-1
j_gene: TRBJ1-2
d_gene: -

CDR3aa: ASSQTGTVSYNEQF
v_gene: TRBV18
j_gene: TRBJ2-1
d_gene: TRBD1

CDR3aa: SVEERINYGYT
v_gene: TRBV29-1
j_gene: TRBJ1-2
d_gene: -

CDR3aa: ASSITDRGGTEAF
v_gene: TRBV19
j_gene: TRBJ1-1
d_gene: TRBD1

CDR3aa: ASSPRTSGAYEQY
v_gene: TRBV25-1
j_gene: TRBJ2-7
d_gene: TRBD2

CDR3aa: ASRGQGNQPQH
v_gene: TRBV27
j_gene: TRBJ1-5
d_gene: TRBD1

CDR3aa: ASSSLWTGESEKLF
v_gene: TRBV27
j_gene: TRBJ1-4
d_gene: TRBD1

CDR3aa: ASSIDLAGPQNEQF
v_gene: TRBV19
j_gene: TRBJ2-1
d_gene: TRBD2

CDR3aa: ASSDIENQPQH
v_gene: TRBV6-1
j_gene: TRBJ1-5
d_gene: -

CDR3aa: ASSVGAGTDTQY
v_gene: TRBV9
j_gene: TRBJ2-3
d_gene: -

CDR3aa: ASSFDSPGTEAF
v_gene: TRBV6-5
j_gene: TRBJ1-1
d_gene: -

CDR3aa: ASRLPGTGYHGYT
v_gene: TRBV6-5
j_gene: TRBJ1-2
d_gene: TRBD1

CDR3aa: ASTQDRQGTDEAF
v_gene: TRBV19
j_gene: TRBJ1-1
d_gene: TRBD1

CDR3aa: ASSQVHRGSRGYT
v_gene: TRBV3-1/TRBV3-2
j_gene: TRBJ1-2
d_gene: TRBD1

CDR3aa: ASSSREGVYGYT
v_gene: TRBV5-4
j_gene: TRBJ1-2
d_gene: -

CDR3aa: ASSALRGTYGYT
v_gene: TRBV9
j_gene: TRBJ1-2
d_gene: -

CDR3aa: ASSLGQGNEQF
v_gene: TRBV5-8
j_gene: TRBJ2-1
d_gene: TRBD1

CDR3aa: ASSEARQVKNIQY
v_gene: TRBV2
j_gene: TRBJ2-4
d_gene: -

CDR3aa: ASSLVGGLLAEYGYT
v_gene: TRBV7-2
j_gene: TRBJ1-2
d_gene: -

CDR3aa: AISDSAQTNYGYT
v_gene: TRBV10-3
j_gene: TRBJ1-2
d_gene: -

CDR3aa: ASNLQGTDSYEQY
v_gene: TRBV9
j_gene: TRBJ2-7
d_gene: TRBD1

CDR3aa: AIRPRQGADKSNQPQH
v_gene: TRBV10-3
j_gene: TRBJ1-5
d_gene: TRBD1

CDR3aa: ASSPGQAYYNEQF
v_gene: TRBV18
j_gene: TRBJ2-1
d_gene: TRBD1

CDR3aa: ASSQGTGNTEAF
v_gene: TRBV3-1/TRBV3-2
j_gene: TRBJ1-1
d_gene: TRBD1

CDR3aa: AWRRDSSGTGELF
v_gene: TRBV30
j_gene: TRBJ2-2
d_gene: -

CDR3aa: ASSQEVSIRGNTEAF
v_gene: TRBV3-1/TRBV3-2
j_gene: TRBJ1-1
d_gene: -

CDR3aa: ASSQGTGGNTEAF
v_gene: TRBV18
j_gene: TRBJ1-1
d_gene: TRBD1

CDR3aa: ASNFGTDTQY
v_gene: TRBV7-8
j_gene: TRBJ2-3
d_gene: -

CDR3aa: ASNLFFIRWQVISLSYNEQF
v_gene: TRBV23-1
j_gene: TRBJ2-1
d_gene: -

CDR3aa: ASSHRGNYGYT
v_gene: TRBV3-1/TRBV3-2
j_gene: TRBJ1-2
d_gene: -

CDR3aa: ASSSGQGRAF
v_gene: TRBV12-3/TRBV12-4
j_gene: TRBJ1-1
d_gene: TRBD1

CDR3aa: ASTSGDQPQH
v_gene: TRBV5-5
j_gene: TRBJ1-5
d_gene: -

CDR3aa: ATCRGQSYEQY
v_gene: TRBV6-1
j_gene: TRBJ2-7
d_gene: TRBD1

CDR3aa: ASSPNVIGTAYEQY
v_gene: TRBV18
j_gene: TRBJ2-7
d_gene: TRBD1

CDR3aa: ASSLSGGGDGSYEQY
v_gene: TRBV27
j_gene: TRBJ2-7
d_gene: -

CDR3aa: ASSFSAGDGYGYT
v_gene: TRBV28
j_gene: TRBJ1-2
d_gene: -

CDR3aa: ASSNPGLASGELF
v_gene: TRBV5-4
j_gene: TRBJ2-2
d_gene: TRBD2

CDR3aa: ASSLRQGSEKLF
v_gene: TRBV7-2
j_gene: TRBJ1-4
d_gene: TRBD1